Following are 27 T cell receptor beta chains from one sample sequenced in a study of T cells after yellow fever vaccination. TCRdb itself ran the 5' RACE reads through MiXCR, one entry per CDR3 protein. The sample carries tens of thousands of distinct CDR3 sequences, just under 8% recorded once. The material was CD8+ T cells sorted from PBMCs, obtained on the day of the yellow fever booster vaccination. These TCRs come from a man younger than 40 who received the YFV17D yellow fever vaccine.

The chain couples TRBV7-2 to TRBJ2-3, with 7 bases that match TRBD1. The CDR3 loop spans 15 amino acids. V was clipped by 5 bases and J by 2 bases; unmatched bases: 7. Germline V gene data show CDR1 as SGHTA and CDR2 as FQGNSA. The CDR3 loop reads CASSPGTANTDTQYF. The CDR3 coding sequence is TGTGCCAGCAGCCCCGGGACAGCAAACACAGATACGCAGTATTTT.

This chain joins TRBV5-1 and TRBJ1-5; D gene unclear. The V end lost 5 bases, the J end lost 0 bases, and 12 bases lay between the germline ends. Germline values: CDR1 SGHRS, CDR2 YFSETQ. The CDR3 has 15 amino acids. The CDR3 sequence: CASRWTEDSNQPQHF. CDR3 sequence (DNA): TGCGCCAGCAGATGGACGGAGGATAGCAATCAGCCCCAGCATTTT.

In DNA form, the CDR3 reads TGCAGCGTTGAGTCTCGGGGGTACAATGAGCAGTTCTTC. It codes for CSVESRGYNEQFF. V gene TRBV29-1 combines with J gene TRBJ2-1, with D maybe TRBD2 (6 bases). Germline V gene sequence: CDR1 SQVTM, CDR2 ANQGSEA. The CDR3 extends over 13 amino acids. The V gene lost 3 bases and the J gene lost 4 bases, with 10 bases spanning the gap.

The V and J genes are TRBV27 and TRBJ1-5, with a possible D match to TRBD1 (5 bases). Germline V gives CDR1 MNHEY, CDR2 SMNVEV (reference sequence). This CDR3 has 14 amino acids. V was clipped by 5 bases and J by 1 base, with 9 bases between them. In nucleotides, the CDR3 is TGTGCCAGCAGTCTGACAGTGAGCAATCAGCCCCAGCATTTT. This sequence encodes CASSLTVSNQPQHF.

In this sample, this clonotype turned up many times. The chain joins TRBV5-1 to TRBJ1-5; TRBD1 agrees at 7 bases. J gave up 6 bases and V 0 bases, and 3 bases lay outside the gene matches. CDR1 and CDR2 (germline): SGHRS, YFSETQ. This CDR3 region has 14 residues. For the CDR3, the DNA is TGCGCCAGCAGCTTGGAGACAGGGATTCAGCCCCAGCATTTT. Translation: CASSLETGIQPQHF.

This clonotype has ten or more counts. J is TRBJ2-3 and V is TRBV7-2; no reliable D call. The V end lost 1 base, the J end lost 0 bases, and 11 bases lay between the germline ends. The CDR3 is 16 amino acids. Germline V gives CDR1 SGHTA, CDR2 FQGNSA. For the CDR3, the DNA is TGTGCCAGCAGCTTAGTCCCCGGGTCCAGCACAGATACGCAGTATTTT. Residues: CASSLVPGSSTDTQYF.

The V call is TRBV19, the J call TRBJ2-7, with 10 nucleotides matching TRBD2. CDR1 is LNHDA, CDR2 SQIVND, per germline (reference sequence). The CDR3 contains 15 residues. The V and J ends lost 3 bases and 5 bases, in that order; junction bases with no gene match: 7. The CDR3 DNA sequence: TGTGCCAGTAGTATCAGGGCTAGCGGGAGTAACGAGCAGTACTTC. It encodes CASSIRASGSNEQYF.

This clonotype was observed a few times. V usage is TRBV5-6 and J usage is TRBJ2-1, with D unresolved. The CDR3 spans 13 residues. V lost 4 bases and J lost 2, with 7 bases in between. In germline, CDR1 is SGHDT, CDR2 YYEEEE. For the CDR3, the DNA is TGTGCCAGCAGCCCGACCACCTACAATGAGCAGTTCTTC. Translating gives CASSPTTYNEQFF.

J is TRBJ2-7 and V is TRBV11-2; D uncertain. Germline V gene data show CDR1 as SGHAT and CDR2 as FQNNGV. This CDR3 comprises 13 residues. V was clipped by 4 bases and J by 4 bases, with 11 bases between them. The CDR3 region has the DNA TGTGCCAGCAGCTCCAGTTTGGATTACGAGCAGTACTTC. It is translated as CASSSSLDYEQYF.

This clonotype was seen repeatedly, ten times or more. V and J are TRBV7-8 and TRBJ1-1; no definite D call. The CDR3 is 15 residues long. Looked up from germline, CDR1 is SGHVS and CDR2 is FQNEAQ. Trimming took off 2 bases at V and 3 bases at J, with 13 bases between the two ends. The CDR3 bases are TGTGCCAGCAGCTTATGGTCCGTTGCCCACACTGAAGCTTTCTTT. It encodes CASSLWSVAHTEAFF.

This clonotype was seen more than once but under ten times. The chain uses TRBV7-2 and TRBJ2-3; D unclear. The V and J ends lost 3 bases and 5 bases respectively, with 12 bases between them. The germline V gene encodes CDR1 SGHTA and CDR2 FQGNSA. The CDR3 runs to 14 residues. The CDR3 loop reads CASSLPIGLDTQYF. CDR3 nucleotide sequence: TGTGCCAGCAGCTTGCCCATTGGGTTAGATACGCAGTATTTT.

The chain couples TRBV20-1 to TRBJ2-7; 7 bases fit TRBD1. The CDR3 spans 13 residues. Looked up from germline, CDR1 is DFQATT and CDR2 is SNEGSKA (reference sequence). The V and J ends lost 6 bases and 0 bases, in that order; junction bases with no gene match: 5. Here the CDR3 reads CSALGTDSYEQYF. The CDR3 DNA reads TGCAGTGCACTCGGGACAGACTCCTACGAGCAGTACTTC.

V usage is TRBV21-1 and J usage is TRBJ2-3; the table gives TRBD2 as D, unverified against the DNA. TRBV21-1 is a recognized pseudogene. The CDR3 loop spans 17 amino acids. The CDR3 nucleotides read TGTGCCAGCAACACTTACTTTTGGGAGGGGGGCACAGATACGCAGTATTTT. Translating gives CASNTYFWEGGTDTQYF.

This rearrangement joins TRBV12-3 or TRBV12-4 to TRBJ2-5; a weak D match, TRBD1 (5 bases). The ends were cut back, 1 base at V and 5 bases at J, with 11 bases in the middle. The CDR3 contains 14 residues. The CDR3 sequence is CASSLGGPEETQYF. As DNA, the CDR3 is TGTGCCAGCAGTTTAGGGGGCCCGGAGGAGACCCAGTACTTC.

This clonotype came up many times. The V gene is TRBV18, the J gene TRBJ2-2; D call uncertain. Trimming took 0 bases from V and 4 from J, leaving 12 bases between them. This CDR3 is built from 16 residues. CDR1 is KGHSH, CDR2 LQKENI, per germline. CDR3 loop: CASSPPLGLSTGELFF. CDR3 coding DNA: TGTGCCAGCTCACCACCGCTGGGCCTCTCCACCGGGGAGCTGTTTTTT.

V and J are TRBV6-5 and TRBJ2-5; weak D call: TRBD2 (5 bases). Germline values: CDR1 MNHEY, CDR2 SVGAGI. This CDR3 has 15 residues. Trimming cost V 0 bases and J 3 bases, with 11 bases left between them. The CDR3 DNA sequence: TGTGCCAGCAGTTACTCGATACGGGGTAAAGAGACCCAGTACTTC. It encodes CASSYSIRGKETQYF.

This clonotype was detected many times. The gene calls are TRBV2 and TRBJ2-1, with 10 bases that match TRBD1. The CDR3 is made up of 15 amino acids. The V segment lost 6 bases and the J segment 6 bases; nucleotides outside the gene matches: 8. Per germline, CDR1 SNHLY and CDR2 FYNNEI. The CDR3 DNA is TGTGCCAGCAGCACCGGGACAGGGGCCCTCAATGAGCAGTTCTTC. It translates to CASSTGTGALNEQFF.

This chain joins TRBV6-1 and TRBJ2-6; either TRBD1 or TRBD2 may supply D (5 bases each). Per germline, CDR1 MNHNS and CDR2 SASEGT. The V end was cut by 4 bases, the J end by 11 bases, with 15 bases between. This CDR3 spans 14 amino acids. The CDR3 spells CASSGDGLYHVLTF. The CDR3 bases are TGTGCCAGCAGTGGGGACGGATTGTATCACGTCCTGACTTTC.

This clonotype was detected only once. This chain connects TRBV20-1 to TRBJ2-1, with D possibly TRBD2 on 7 matching bases. The V gene's germline CDR1 is DFQATT and CDR2 SNEGSKA (reference sequence). Between the trimmed V and J ends, which lost 4 bases and 2 bases, there was a span of 27 bases. The CDR3 runs to 19 residues. The CDR3 region is CSATVFGMDSRGPYNEQFF. In DNA form, the CDR3 reads TGCAGTGCTACAGTTTTTGGGATGGATTCGCGGGGGCCCTACAATGAGCAGTTCTTC.

The J gene is TRBJ2-7, the V gene TRBV11-1, with 7 bases matching TRBD1. There are 20 residues in the CDR3. Germline CDR1 SGHAT, CDR2 FQDESV (reference sequence). The V gene end was trimmed by 5 bases and the J gene end by 2 bases; junction bases not matched to a gene: 24. The CDR3 bases are TGTGCCAGCAGCCCCTCCGGTGGGCCGTCCAGGGAAGGGGGCCCCTACGAGCAGTACTTC. Encoded protein: CASSPSGGPSREGGPYEQYF.

The V call is TRBV24-1, the J call TRBJ2-6; 7 nucleotides agree with TRBD1. V lost 6 bases and J lost 3; bases outside the gene matches: 16. The CDR3 contains 19 residues. Germline V gene sequence: CDR1 KGHDR, CDR2 SFDVKD. CDR3 sequence reads: CATSRRTGLKISGANVLTF. In DNA form, the CDR3 reads TGTGCCACCAGTAGGCGGACAGGCCTAAAGATCAGTGGGGCCAACGTCCTGACTTTC.

The chain recombines TRBV4-3 with TRBJ1-6; D gene uncertain. The CDR3 covers 16 residues. V gave up 6 bases and J gave up 0 bases, with 12 bases separating them. CDR1 and CDR2 (germline): LGHNA, YSLEER. The CDR3: CASSSGGNSYNSPLHF. In nucleotides, the CDR3 is TGCGCCAGCAGTTCCGGAGGCAACTCCTATAATTCACCCCTCCACTTT.

The V and J genes are TRBV9 and TRBJ2-1, with TRBD2 identical over 9 bases. In germline, CDR1 is SGDLS, CDR2 YYNGEE. V dropped 1 base and J dropped 2; count of bases not matched to a gene: 4. The CDR3 has 16 amino acids. The CDR3 nucleotides read TGTGCCAGCAGCGTATCGGGCGGGGGGGCCTACAATGAGCAGTTCTTC. This encodes CASSVSGGGAYNEQFF.

This clonotype turned up a few times. The chain is built from TRBV27 and TRBJ2-3, with TRBD2 matching 12 bases. CDR1 is MNHEY and CDR2 is SMNVEV in the germline V gene (reference sequence). This CDR3 region has 17 residues. Germline trimming cut 4 bases from V and 0 bases from J; bases unmatched to any gene: 5. CDR3 residues: CASSSRTSGDSTDTQYF. CDR3 sequence (DNA): TGTGCCAGCAGTTCCCGGACTAGCGGGGATAGCACAGATACGCAGTATTTT.

This clonotype was picked up a small number of times. The genes are TRBV4-3 and TRBJ2-3, with 10 bases matching TRBD2. The CDR3 covers 16 residues. J gave up 2 bases and V 3 bases, and 5 bases lay outside the gene matches. Germline assignment: CDR1 LGHNA and CDR2 YSLEER. CDR3 DNA: TGCGCCAGCAGCCAGGCCGGACTAGCGGACACAGATACGCAGTATTTT. Translated, it gives CASSQAGLADTDTQYF.

V usage is TRBV28 and J usage is TRBJ2-7; D not certain. Germline V gene data show CDR1 as MDHEN and CDR2 as SYDVKM. This CDR3 region has 15 residues. V lost 9 bases and J lost 0, with 18 bases in between. CDR3 coding DNA: TGTGCCAGTCAAATAGGACGATGGGGCTCCTACGAGCAGTACTTC. Its protein is CASQIGRWGSYEQYF.

In this sample, this clonotype turned up a few times. This chain joins TRBV12-3 or TRBV12-4 and TRBJ2-7, with 11 positions matching TRBD1. The ends lost 5 bases at V and 0 bases at J; junction bases unmatched: 15. The CDR3 extends over 19 amino acids. This CDR3 reads CASSLGTGGSGELSYEQYF. CDR3 in DNA: TGTGCCAGCAGTCTAGGGACAGGGGGAAGCGGGGAACTCTCCTACGAGCAGTACTTC.